A selection of T cell receptor beta chains follows, all from one sample in a study of cytomegalovirus exposure and HLA in healthy donors. Here immunoSEQ multiplex PCR was the method, and the copy in TCRdb shows in-frame clones only, minus some. The profile shows 75,000 to 90,000 clones, over 85% of them singletons. Sequenced: PBMCs. These receptors originate from a woman between 18 and 29 years old in good health and CMV-seronegative. CDR3s include the opening cysteine and the closing phenylalanine or tryptophan. Each record gives: J gene, clone size, V gene, D gene, CDR3 protein, CDR3 DNA. D genes are given only for firm matches. Rows give clone size only sometimes, using once, few, many, or a class for an expanded clone.

j_gene: TRBJ2-7
abundance: NA
v_gene: TRBV5-6
d_gene: NA
CDR3aa: CASSHPGPRGSSYEQYF
CDR3nt: TGTGCCAGCAGCCACCCAGGACCTAGGGGCAGCTCCTACGAGCAGTACTTC

j_gene: TRBJ2-5
abundance: NA
v_gene: TRBV29-1
d_gene: TRBD1
CDR3aa: CSVSSGTGVQETQYF
CDR3nt: TGCAGCGTTTCTTCCGGGACAGGAGTTCAAGAGACCCAGTACTTC

j_gene: TRBJ1-5
abundance: NA
v_gene: TRBV2
d_gene: NA
CDR3aa: CASTEESLYNQPQHF
CDR3nt: TGTGCCAGCACTGAGGAGTCACTCTACAATCAGCCCCAGCATTTT

j_gene: TRBJ1-2
abundance: once
v_gene: TRBV9
d_gene: NA
CDR3aa: CASSVEWRLGSYGYTF
CDR3nt: TGTGCCAGCAGCGTAGAATGGAGGCTGGGGAGCTATGGCTACACCTTC

j_gene: TRBJ1-2
abundance: once
v_gene: TRBV7-2
d_gene: TRBD1
CDR3aa: CASSLHGTGFYYGYTF
CDR3nt: TGTGCCAGCAGCTTACACGGGACAGGGTTTTACTATGGCTACACCTTC

j_gene: TRBJ2-2
abundance: NA
v_gene: TRBV29-1
d_gene: NA
CDR3aa: CSGYGEANTGELFF
CDR3nt: TGCAGCGGGTACGGGGAAGCGAACACCGGGGAGCTGTTTTTT

j_gene: TRBJ2-7
abundance: NA
v_gene: TRBV9
d_gene: TRBD1
CDR3aa: CASSSGQVPYEQYF
CDR3nt: TGTGCCAGCAGCTCCGGACAGGTCCCCTACGAGCAGTACTTC

j_gene: TRBJ2-4
abundance: NA
v_gene: TRBV5-6
d_gene: TRBD1
CDR3aa: CASSSRQGVNIQYF
CDR3nt: TGTGCCAGCAGCTCGCGACAGGGGGTAAACATTCAGTACTTC

j_gene: TRBJ2-5
abundance: NA
v_gene: TRBV4-1
d_gene: TRBD2
CDR3aa: CASSQYLAGGVETQYF
CDR3nt: TGCGCCAGCAGCCAGTACCTAGCGGGAGGTGTAGAGACCCAGTACTTC

j_gene: TRBJ1-3
abundance: NA
v_gene: TRBV15
d_gene: NA
CDR3aa: CATRDGNTIYF
CDR3nt: TGTGCCACGAGAGATGGAAACACCATATATTTT

j_gene: TRBJ2-1
abundance: NA
v_gene: TRBV5-1
d_gene: TRBD1
CDR3aa: CASSLQGANHNEQFF
CDR3nt: TGCGCCAGCAGCCTACAGGGGGCGAACCACAATGAGCAGTTCTTC

j_gene: TRBJ1-1
abundance: NA
v_gene: TRBV10-3
d_gene: NA
CDR3aa: CAISESTRGNTEAFF
CDR3nt: TGTGCCATCAGTGAGTCGACTAGGGGGAACACTGAAGCTTTCTTT

j_gene: TRBJ2-7
abundance: NA
v_gene: TRBV11-3
d_gene: TRBD2
CDR3aa: CASSPGTTSSYEQYF
CDR3nt: TGTGCCAGCAGTCCCGGGACTACCTCTTCCTACGAGCAGTACTTC

j_gene: TRBJ1-2
abundance: NA
v_gene: TRBV29-1
d_gene: TRBD1
CDR3aa: CSVRGQELTYGYTF
CDR3nt: TGCAGCGTTCGGGGACAGGAATTGACCTATGGCTACACCTTC

j_gene: TRBJ1-1
abundance: NA
v_gene: TRBV5-6
d_gene: TRBD1
CDR3aa: CASSPPAGGNTEAFF
CDR3nt: TGTGCCAGCAGCCCGCCGGCAGGGGGCAACACTGAAGCTTTCTTT

j_gene: TRBJ1-5
abundance: NA
v_gene: TRBV2
d_gene: NA
CDR3aa: CASREQGGINQPQHF
CDR3nt: TGTGCCAGCAGGGAACAGGGAGGAATTAACCAGCCCCAGCATTTT

j_gene: TRBJ2-3
abundance: NA
v_gene: TRBV6-1
d_gene: NA
CDR3aa: CASLRTATSTDTQYF
CDR3nt: TGTGCCAGCCTAAGGACAGCCACTAGCACAGATACGCAGTATTTT

j_gene: TRBJ2-2
abundance: NA
v_gene: TRBV10-3
d_gene: TRBD2
CDR3aa: CATRGTSGGPGAGELFF
CDR3nt: TGTGCCACGAGGGGGACTAGCGGGGGGCCAGGGGCCGGGGAGCTGTTTTTT

j_gene: TRBJ1-1
abundance: NA
v_gene: TRBV9
d_gene: NA
CDR3aa: CASSVSQVGWTEAFF
CDR3nt: TGTGCCAGCAGCGTATCACAGGTGGGGTGGACTGAAGCTTTCTTT

j_gene: TRBJ2-5
abundance: NA
v_gene: TRBV5-1
d_gene: TRBD2
CDR3aa: CASGTTLQETQYF
CDR3nt: TGCGCCAGCGGGACTACCCTCCAAGAGACCCAGTACTTC

j_gene: TRBJ2-3
abundance: NA
v_gene: TRBV9
d_gene: NA
CDR3aa: CASSVDGGSTDTQYF
CDR3nt: TGTGCCAGCAGCGTAGATGGGGGGAGCACAGATACGCAGTATTTT

j_gene: TRBJ2-5
abundance: NA
v_gene: TRBV6-5
d_gene: TRBD2
CDR3aa: CAREVAGETQYF
CDR3nt: TGTGCCAGGGAGGTAGCGGGAGAGACCCAGTACTTC

j_gene: TRBJ1-2
abundance: once
v_gene: TRBV2
d_gene: NA
CDR3aa: CASSHSTELYGYTF
CDR3nt: TGTGCCAGCAGCCACTCGACAGAGCTATATGGCTACACCTTC

j_gene: TRBJ1-1
abundance: NA
v_gene: TRBV5-1
d_gene: TRBD1
CDR3aa: CASSLFTGGGGTEAFF
CDR3nt: TGCGCCAGCAGCTTGTTTACAGGGGGCGGGGGAACTGAAGCTTTCTTT

j_gene: TRBJ1-2
abundance: NA
v_gene: TRBV18
d_gene: TRBD1
CDR3aa: CASSPRKGQQGYTF
CDR3nt: TGTGCCAGCTCACCACGTAAGGGACAGCAAGGCTACACCTTC

j_gene: TRBJ2-2
abundance: NA
v_gene: TRBV4-1
d_gene: NA
CDR3aa: CASSQVAPNTGELFF
CDR3nt: TGCGCCAGCAGCCAAGTGGCCCCCAACACCGGGGAGCTGTTTTTT

j_gene: TRBJ1-4
abundance: few
v_gene: TRBV2
d_gene: NA
CDR3aa: CASNGFRGEKLFF
CDR3nt: TGTGCCAGCAATGGATTCCGGGGTGAAAAACTGTTTTTT

j_gene: TRBJ2-7
abundance: NA
v_gene: TRBV15
d_gene: TRBD2
CDR3aa: CATGPAGASGPYEQYF
CDR3nt: TGTGCCACCGGCCCGGCCGGGGCTAGCGGGCCCTACGAGCAGTACTTC

j_gene: TRBJ2-3
abundance: NA
v_gene: TRBV7-9
d_gene: NA
CDR3aa: CASSLALATDTQYF
CDR3nt: TGTGCCAGCAGCTTAGCACTAGCTACGGATACGCAGTATTTT

j_gene: TRBJ2-7
abundance: NA
v_gene: TRBV4-1
d_gene: TRBD2
CDR3aa: CASSQDPPLSGRHYEQYF
CDR3nt: TGCGCCAGCAGCCAAGATCCCCCCCTTAGCGGGAGGCACTACGAGCAGTACTTC

j_gene: TRBJ2-1
abundance: NA
v_gene: TRBV2
d_gene: NA
CDR3aa: CASSEGTTFSYNEQFF
CDR3nt: TGTGCCAGCAGTGAAGGGACTACCTTCTCCTACAATGAGCAGTTCTTC

j_gene: TRBJ2-7
abundance: NA
v_gene: TRBV7-9
d_gene: NA
CDR3aa: CASSYSAVTTYEQYF
CDR3nt: TGTGCCAGCAGTTATAGCGCTGTAACCACCTACGAGCAGTACTTC

j_gene: TRBJ2-3
abundance: NA
v_gene: TRBV5-4
d_gene: TRBD2
CDR3aa: CASSPQTSVVTDTQYF
CDR3nt: TGTGCCAGCAGCCCCCAGACTAGCGTGGTCACAGATACGCAGTATTTT

j_gene: TRBJ1-1
abundance: NA
v_gene: TRBV7-8
d_gene: NA
CDR3aa: CASSLTQGGLGFF
CDR3nt: TGTGCCAGCAGCTTAACCCAGGGAGGTTTGGGTTTCTTT

j_gene: TRBJ2-4
abundance: NA
v_gene: TRBV29-1
d_gene: TRBD1
CDR3aa: CSVFPQGEINIQYF
CDR3nt: TGCAGCGTCTTCCCTCAGGGGGAAATAAACATTCAGTACTTC

j_gene: TRBJ2-3
abundance: NA
v_gene: TRBV7-2
d_gene: NA
CDR3aa: CASSPIDRTVTDTQYF
CDR3nt: TGTGCCAGCAGCCCAATCGACAGGACCGTAACAGATACGCAGTATTTT

j_gene: TRBJ1-5
abundance: NA
v_gene: TRBV6-6
d_gene: TRBD1
CDR3aa: CASRSGGRQPQHF
CDR3nt: TGTGCCAGCAGGTCAGGGGGCAGGCAGCCCCAGCATTTT

j_gene: TRBJ2-1
abundance: NA
v_gene: TRBV5-6
d_gene: TRBD2
CDR3aa: CASSPAGNEQFF
CDR3nt: TGTGCCAGCAGCCCAGCGGGAAATGAGCAGTTCTTC

j_gene: TRBJ2-3
abundance: NA
v_gene: TRBV7-6
d_gene: TRBD1
CDR3aa: CASSFDRGRRGDTQYF
CDR3nt: TGTGCCAGCAGCTTTGACAGGGGCAGACGCGGGGATACGCAGTATTTT

j_gene: TRBJ1-1
abundance: NA
v_gene: TRBV12-5
d_gene: TRBD1
CDR3aa: CASGPQGASTEAFF
CDR3nt: TGTGCTAGTGGCCCACAGGGGGCAAGCACTGAAGCTTTCTTT

j_gene: TRBJ1-2
abundance: NA
v_gene: TRBV7-2
d_gene: NA
CDR3aa: CASSRGGGYGYTF
CDR3nt: TGTGCCAGCAGCCGAGGGGGGGGCTATGGCTACACCTTC

j_gene: TRBJ1-1
abundance: NA
v_gene: TRBV7-9
d_gene: NA
CDR3aa: CASSSRQLPEAFF
CDR3nt: TGTGCCAGCAGCTCCAGACAGCTTCCTGAAGCTTTCTTT

j_gene: TRBJ2-7
abundance: NA
v_gene: TRBV7-2
d_gene: TRBD1
CDR3aa: CAIQGVHEQYF
CDR3nt: TGTGCCATCCAGGGGGTACACGAGCAGTACTTC

j_gene: TRBJ2-3
abundance: NA
v_gene: TRBV30
d_gene: NA
CDR3aa: CAWSPPSGTDTQYF
CDR3nt: TGTGCCTGGAGCCCCCCTAGCGGCACAGATACGCAGTATTTT

j_gene: TRBJ2-2
abundance: NA
v_gene: TRBV2
d_gene: TRBD2
CDR3aa: CARSGRAGTGELFF
CDR3nt: TGTGCCAGGAGCGGGAGGGCCGGGACCGGGGAGCTGTTTTTT

j_gene: TRBJ2-1
abundance: NA
v_gene: TRBV7-8
d_gene: NA
CDR3aa: CASSSVLGDNEQFF
CDR3nt: TGTGCCAGCAGCTCGGTATTAGGGGACAATGAGCAGTTCTTC

j_gene: TRBJ2-2
abundance: NA
v_gene: TRBV10-1
d_gene: NA
CDR3aa: CASKLLVPGELFF
CDR3nt: TGCGCCAGCAAGTTACTTGTTCCCGGGGAGCTGTTTTTT

j_gene: TRBJ2-3
abundance: NA
v_gene: TRBV5-1
d_gene: TRBD2
CDR3aa: CASSLLTSGYSTDTQYF
CDR3nt: TGCGCCAGCAGCTTACTGACTAGCGGGTACTCCACAGATACGCAGTATTTT

j_gene: TRBJ2-5
abundance: NA
v_gene: TRBV5-1
d_gene: TRBD2
CDR3aa: CASSLAAISGRETQYF
CDR3nt: TGCGCCAGCAGCTTGGCAGCTATTAGCGGGAGAGAGACCCAGTACTTC

j_gene: TRBJ2-7
abundance: NA
v_gene: TRBV11-3
d_gene: NA
CDR3aa: CASGRDSYEQYF
CDR3nt: TGTGCCAGCGGACGGGACTCCTACGAGCAGTACTTC

j_gene: TRBJ2-1
abundance: NA
v_gene: TRBV10-1
d_gene: NA
CDR3aa: CASSESIARGNEQFF
CDR3nt: TGCGCCAGCAGTGAGAGTATAGCGAGAGGGAATGAGCAGTTCTTC